A selection of T cell receptor beta chains follows, all from one sample in a study of cytomegalovirus exposure and HLA in healthy donors. Profiled with immunoSEQ multiplex PCR; TCRdb holds only in-frame clones, not every one. The data hold 150,000 to 200,000 clones, with about 85% observed a single time. The sample consisted of PBMCs. These receptors came from a man in his thirties or forties in good health and CMV-seropositive. Both conserved end residues are part of each CDR3. Fields, in order: D gene, J gene, clone size, V gene, CDR3 DNA, CDR3 protein. A D gene is named only where the DNA matches it firmly. Rows may omit the clone size; those that give it use once, few, many or a size class.

d_call: NA; j_call: TRBJ1-2; clone_size: NA; v_call: TRBV4-1; cdr3_nt: TGCGCCAGCAGCCACCGGTCATATGGCTACACCTTC; cdr3_aa: CASSHRSYGYTF
d_call: NA; j_call: TRBJ1-1; clone_size: NA; v_call: TRBV9; cdr3_nt: TGTGCCAGCAGCCCCCCGGGACACTCGAACACTGAAGCTTTCTTT; cdr3_aa: CASSPPGHSNTEAFF
d_call: NA; j_call: TRBJ2-7; clone_size: NA; v_call: TRBV6-5; cdr3_nt: TGTGCCAGCAGTACCTCACCGACAGGAGCCTACGAGCAGTACTTC; cdr3_aa: CASSTSPTGAYEQYF
d_call: TRBD2; j_call: TRBJ2-3; clone_size: NA; v_call: TRBV11-3; cdr3_nt: TGTGCCAGCAGCCCACACCGGCTGGTAGCGGGAGGGCCGGGGGCAGATACGCAGTATTTT; cdr3_aa: CASSPHRLVAGGPGADTQYF
d_call: TRBD1; j_call: TRBJ1-5; clone_size: NA; v_call: TRBV19; cdr3_nt: TGTGCCAGCCGGGACAGAAATAATAGCAATCAGCCCCAGCATTTT; cdr3_aa: CASRDRNNSNQPQHF
d_call: TRBD2; j_call: TRBJ2-3; clone_size: few; v_call: TRBV13; cdr3_nt: TGTGCCAGCAGCTCCCGACTAGCGGGAGGCCCGGTGGAAGATACGCAGTATTTT; cdr3_aa: CASSSRLAGGPVEDTQYF
d_call: TRBD1; j_call: TRBJ1-3; clone_size: NA; v_call: TRBV7-7; cdr3_nt: TGTGCTAGCAGCTTAGCTATCAGACAGGGGCCCTTT; cdr3_aa: CASSLAIRQGPF
d_call: NA; j_call: TRBJ1-1; clone_size: NA; v_call: TRBV5-1; cdr3_nt: TGCGCCAGCAGCTTGGGGAGTACTGAAGCTTTCTTT; cdr3_aa: CASSLGSTEAFF
d_call: TRBD1; j_call: TRBJ1-2; clone_size: NA; v_call: TRBV5-1; cdr3_nt: TGCGCCAGCAGCCTCGGACAGGGCGGCGGCTACACCTTC; cdr3_aa: CASSLGQGGGYTF
d_call: NA; j_call: TRBJ2-1; clone_size: NA; v_call: TRBV14; cdr3_nt: TGTGCCAGCAGCCAAAAGAGGGGAGGCTACAATGAGCAGTTCTTC; cdr3_aa: CASSQKRGGYNEQFF
d_call: NA; j_call: TRBJ2-1; clone_size: NA; v_call: TRBV5-8; cdr3_nt: TGTGCCAGCAGCTTCGGTGAGAGGGACAATGAGCAGTTCTTC; cdr3_aa: CASSFGERDNEQFF
d_call: TRBD2; j_call: TRBJ2-5; clone_size: NA; v_call: TRBV7-2; cdr3_nt: TGTGCCAGCAGCTTAGGCCTAGCGGGGGGCCAAGAGACCCAGTACTTC; cdr3_aa: CASSLGLAGGQETQYF
d_call: TRBD1; j_call: TRBJ1-1; clone_size: NA; v_call: TRBV10-3; cdr3_nt: TGTGCCATCAGTGAGACGCAGGGGGGGAACACTGAAGCTTTCTTT; cdr3_aa: CAISETQGGNTEAFF
d_call: NA; j_call: TRBJ2-1; clone_size: NA; v_call: TRBV7-3; cdr3_nt: TGTGCCAGCAGCTTAATCGGGAACAATGAGCAGTTCTTC; cdr3_aa: CASSLIGNNEQFF
d_call: NA; j_call: TRBJ2-2; clone_size: NA; v_call: TRBV27; cdr3_nt: TGTGCCAGCAGTATAAATGTCTTATACACCGGGGAGCTGTTTTTT; cdr3_aa: CASSINVLYTGELFF
d_call: TRBD2; j_call: TRBJ2-5; clone_size: NA; v_call: TRBV7-2; cdr3_nt: TGTGCCAGCAGCTTAGTGGGAGGGGAAGAGACCCAGTACTTC; cdr3_aa: CASSLVGGEETQYF
d_call: TRBD2; j_call: TRBJ2-7; clone_size: NA; v_call: TRBV18; cdr3_nt: TGTGCCAGCTCACCAATCGCGGGAGTAGTCTCCTACGAGCAGTACTTC; cdr3_aa: CASSPIAGVVSYEQYF
d_call: TRBD1; j_call: TRBJ1-1; clone_size: NA; v_call: TRBV7-9; cdr3_nt: TGTTCCAGCAGCTTACTAGACAGGGGGGAGTTTGGCACTGAAGCTTTCTTT; cdr3_aa: CSSSLLDRGEFGTEAFF
d_call: NA; j_call: TRBJ2-1; clone_size: NA; v_call: TRBV4-1; cdr3_nt: TGCGCCAGCAGCCGAGGAGGTGAGCAGTTCTTC; cdr3_aa: CASSRGGEQFF
d_call: NA; j_call: TRBJ1-5; clone_size: NA; v_call: TRBV5-8; cdr3_nt: TGTGCCAGCAGCCAGGACAGCTATCAGCCCCAGCATTTT; cdr3_aa: CASSQDSYQPQHF
d_call: TRBD1; j_call: TRBJ2-3; clone_size: NA; v_call: TRBV5-1; cdr3_nt: TGCGCCAGCAACGGGGACAGAAATACAGATACGCAGTATTTT; cdr3_aa: CASNGDRNTDTQYF
d_call: TRBD2; j_call: TRBJ2-1; clone_size: NA; v_call: TRBV5-6; cdr3_nt: TGTGCCAGCAGCTTGATGACTAGCGGGAGTAATGAGCAGTTCTTC; cdr3_aa: CASSLMTSGSNEQFF
d_call: NA; j_call: TRBJ2-3; clone_size: NA; v_call: TRBV7-8; cdr3_nt: TGTGCCAGCAGCTTAGCCAGTTCAGATACGCAGTATTTT; cdr3_aa: CASSLASSDTQYF
d_call: TRBD2; j_call: TRBJ2-4; clone_size: NA; v_call: TRBV19; cdr3_nt: TGTGCCAGTAGTATTACTAGCGGGAGGGCCTACATTCAGTACTTC; cdr3_aa: CASSITSGRAYIQYF
d_call: TRBD2; j_call: TRBJ2-2; clone_size: NA; v_call: TRBV7-8; cdr3_nt: TGTGCCAGCATGGGACTAGCGGGACAAAAGAACACCGGGGAGCTGTTTTTT; cdr3_aa: CASMGLAGQKNTGELFF
d_call: NA; j_call: TRBJ1-1; clone_size: NA; v_call: TRBV2; cdr3_nt: TGTGCCAGTGTCCCCCTGACTTCCGAAGCTTTCTTT; cdr3_aa: CASVPLTSEAFF
d_call: TRBD2; j_call: TRBJ2-2; clone_size: NA; v_call: TRBV7-3; cdr3_nt: TGTGCCAGCAGCTTATATGCAGCGGGAGGGCCTGGGAACACCGGGGAGCTGTTTTTT; cdr3_aa: CASSLYAAGGPGNTGELFF
d_call: TRBD1; j_call: TRBJ1-2; clone_size: NA; v_call: TRBV5-6; cdr3_nt: TGTGCCAGCAGCTTTCAAGGGACAGGGGGCATCTATGGCTACACCTTC; cdr3_aa: CASSFQGTGGIYGYTF
d_call: TRBD1; j_call: TRBJ2-3; clone_size: NA; v_call: TRBV6-5; cdr3_nt: TGTGCCAGCAAGGGCAGGGGGCTGGATACGCAGTATTTT; cdr3_aa: CASKGRGLDTQYF
d_call: NA; j_call: TRBJ1-1; clone_size: NA; v_call: TRBV7-2; cdr3_nt: TGTGCCAGCAGCTTAGTTGGACGGAGGGCTTTCTTT; cdr3_aa: CASSLVGRRAFF
d_call: TRBD1; j_call: TRBJ1-2; clone_size: few; v_call: TRBV4-3; cdr3_nt: TGCGCCAGCAGCCCGGATCAGGGGGCGCTTGGCTACACCTTC; cdr3_aa: CASSPDQGALGYTF
d_call: NA; j_call: TRBJ2-1; clone_size: NA; v_call: TRBV5-1; cdr3_nt: TGCGCCAGCAGCTTGATTGAGACCAGGGAGGTCCCGTTCTTC; cdr3_aa: CASSLIETREVPFF
d_call: TRBD2; j_call: TRBJ2-3; clone_size: NA; v_call: TRBV30; cdr3_nt: TGTGCCTGGAGCCTTAGCCCTAGCGGGAGGTTGGATACGCAGTATTTT; cdr3_aa: CAWSLSPSGRLDTQYF
d_call: NA; j_call: TRBJ1-2; clone_size: NA; v_call: TRBV4-3; cdr3_nt: TGCGCCAGCAGCCAAGATCGGGTGGGTGATGGCTACACCTTC; cdr3_aa: CASSQDRVGDGYTF
d_call: TRBD1; j_call: TRBJ1-5; clone_size: NA; v_call: TRBV18; cdr3_nt: TGTGCCAGCTCACCAGGGACAGGTGGTAGCAATCAGCCCCAGCATTTT; cdr3_aa: CASSPGTGGSNQPQHF
d_call: NA; j_call: TRBJ1-1; clone_size: few; v_call: TRBV19; cdr3_nt: TGTGCCAGTAGTTTTGGCGGTCTAGGTACTTTCTTT; cdr3_aa: CASSFGGLGTFF
d_call: NA; j_call: TRBJ2-5; clone_size: NA; v_call: TRBV12-5; cdr3_nt: TGTGCTAGTGGTTTGGTAGGGTCAGGGCCCCAAGAGACCCAGTACTTC; cdr3_aa: CASGLVGSGPQETQYF
d_call: NA; j_call: TRBJ2-4; clone_size: NA; v_call: TRBV11-2; cdr3_nt: TGTGCCAGCAGCCCGGGGGGCGGGAGTCAGTACTTC; cdr3_aa: CASSPGGGSQYF
d_call: TRBD2; j_call: TRBJ2-5; clone_size: NA; v_call: TRBV4-3; cdr3_nt: TGCGCCAGCAGCCAAGATCTAGCGGGAGGGCCTAGACTAGAGACCCAGTACTTC; cdr3_aa: CASSQDLAGGPRLETQYF